The 17 T cell receptor beta chains below all came from one sample that was sequenced in a study of memory B cells and T cells in multiple sclerosis. Clones were sequenced by immunoSEQ multiplex PCR, and TCRdb holds only the in-frame ones, with some missing. The sample contains 650 to 800 clones, roughly 79% of which appear only once. Sequences were obtained from brain tissue. These receptors were taken from a human donor with multiple sclerosis.

This clone occurred a few times. The chain recombines TRBV10-3 with TRBJ1-2; 7 nucleotides match TRBD1. CDR3 length equals 13 residues. Unmatched junction bases numbered 8, after V lost 8 bases and J lost 5 bases. From germline, CDR1 is ENHRY and CDR2 SYGVKD. The DNA of the CDR3 is TGTGCCATCGGAGGGGGCGAGGGGTATGGCTACACCTTC. Encoded protein: CAIGGGEGYGYTF.

This chain links TRBV25-1 with TRBJ2-3; 9 bases line up with TRBD2. CDR1 is MGHDK and CDR2 is SYGVNS in the germline V gene. V gave up 3 bases and J gave up 0 bases; unmatched junction bases: 10. The CDR3 extends over 18 amino acids. The CDR3 spells CASSESGLASSSTDTQYF. For the CDR3, the DNA is TGTGCCAGCAGTGAGTCCGGACTAGCGAGCTCTAGCACAGATACGCAGTATTTT.

The V and J genes are TRBV15 and TRBJ1-1; D gene uncertain. From germline, CDR1 is LNHNV and CDR2 YYDKDF (reference sequence). CDR3 size: 14 residues. The V end lost 1 base, the J end lost 1 base, and 7 bases lay between the germline ends. CDR3 sequence: CATSRGTGNTEAFF. Written as DNA, the CDR3 is TGTGCCACCAGCAGAGGAACCGGGAACACTGAAGCTTTCTTT.

The chain combines TRBV10-2 with TRBJ1-2; the D gene is possibly TRBD1 (6 bases). The germline gives CDR1 WSHSY, CDR2 SAAADI. The CDR3 loop spans 15 amino acids. Trimming removed 2 bases at V and 8 bases at J, with 18 bases between. The CDR3 is CASSEMKGGRGGYTF. In DNA, the CDR3 is TGCGCCAGCAGTGAGATGAAGGGGGGGCGTGGGGGCTACACCTTC.

This clone was detected only once. The gene calls are TRBV9 and TRBJ2-3; a weak D match, TRBD2 (6 bases). The length of the CDR3 is 15 residues. Germline CDR1 SGDLS, CDR2 YYNGEE. The germline V and J ends were trimmed by 0 bases and 1 base, with 9 bases remaining between them. In nucleotides, the CDR3 is TGTGCCAGCAGCGTAGCGGGAGATCGCACAGATACGCAGTATTTT. Translation: CASSVAGDRTDTQYF.

This clone was found a few times. The chain employs TRBV29-1 and TRBJ1-5; TRBD1 might be the D (5 bases). Trimming left V 6 bases short and J 7 bases short, with 16 bases between. Germline V gene sequence: CDR1 SQVTM, CDR2 ANQGSEA. The length of the CDR3 is 13 residues. In DNA, the CDR3 is TGCAGCGTGTCCGGGGCCGGGGGGCAGCCCCAGCATTTT. Translating it yields CSVSGAGGQPQHF.

This chain connects TRBV10-3 to TRBJ2-1; 8 bases fit TRBD2. Trimming cost V 3 bases and J 6 bases; bases outside gene matches: 4. CDR1 is ENHRY and CDR2 is SYGVKD in the germline V gene. The CDR3 runs 14 residues. The DNA for the CDR3 is TGTGCCATCAGTGACTCCGGGACTAGCAATGAGCAGTTCTTC. The encoded protein is CAISDSGTSNEQFF.

The rearrangement uses TRBV29-1 and TRBJ2-7, with D perhaps TRBD1 (6 bases). The V gene lost 1 base and the J gene lost 1 base, with 17 bases spanning the gap. CDR1 and CDR2 (germline): SQVTM, ANQGSEA. The CDR3 sequence is 16 residues long. CDR3 nucleotide sequence: TGCAGCGTTGAAGGAGGAGCCAGCAGGGGTTCCTACGAGCAGTACTTC. Its translation is CSVEGGASRGSYEQYF.

The chain uses TRBV6-4 and TRBJ2-1; TRBD2 is a possible D gene (5 bases). The CDR3 covers 13 residues. The germline V gene has CDR1 MRHNA and CDR2 SNTAGT. V lost 2 bases to trimming and J lost 10 bases, with 12 bases between them. CDR3 in amino acids: CASSDAGYGEQFF. The CDR3 region has the DNA TGTGCCAGCAGTGACGCGGGCTATGGGGAGCAGTTCTTC.

V and J are TRBV30 and TRBJ1-6, with D uncertain. The CDR3 extends over 12 amino acids. Germline CDR1 is GTSNPN and CDR2 is SVGIG (reference sequence). V was cut by 4 bases and J by 9 bases, with 10 bases left in between. The CDR3 is CAWTREGSPLHF. CDR3 DNA sequence: TGTGCCTGGACACGGGAGGGTTCACCCCTCCACTTT.

The chain combines TRBV11-2 with TRBJ2-1, with D tentatively TRBD1 (6 bases). V shed 4 bases and J shed 4 bases, with 11 bases lying between them. The CDR3 is made up of 14 amino acids. Germline V gene data show CDR1 as SGHAT and CDR2 as FQNNGV. The DNA of the CDR3 is TGTGCCAGCAGCTCCCGGACAGATTACAATGAGCAGTTCTTC. Protein product: CASSSRTDYNEQFF. The full variable domain, completed using reference TRBV11-2 and TRBJ2-1, is EAGVAQSPRYKIIEKRQSVAFWCNPISGHATLYWYQQILGQGPKLLIQFQNNGVVDDSQLPKDRFSAERLKGVDSTLKIQPAKLEDSAVYLCASSSRTDYNEQFFGPGTRLTVL.

This clone was seen only a few times. At one end the junction does not follow the germline gene, possibly because of a read error. The chain couples TRBV7-7 to TRBJ2-5, with 7 positions matching TRBD1. Germline loops: CDR1 SSHAT, CDR2 FNYEAQ (reference sequence). The CDR3 is 16 amino acids. The CDR3 nucleotides read TGTGCTAGCAGCTTAACGGACAGGTTTGGGATGGAGACCCAGTACTTC. It yields the protein CASSLTDRFGMETQYF.

A note on this clone: Because the CDR3 is missing its conserved closing phenylalanine or tryptophan, this is likely a read error. The chain links TRBV10-1 to TRBJ1-2, with a weak D call TRBD1 (5 bases). The CDR3 consists of 12 residues. The V end lost 10 bases, the J end lost 7 bases, and 16 bases lay between the germline ends. The germline CDR1 and CDR2 sequences are WNHNN and SYGVQD (reference sequence). This CDR3 reads CAIKGGVSGYTS. As DNA, the CDR3 is TGCGCCATCAAGGGAGGGGTAAGTGGCTACACCTCC.

This chain links TRBV7-9 with TRBJ2-6; weak D call: TRBD1 (5 bases). Trimming shortened V by 5 bases and J by 9 bases, and 14 bases separated the two germline ends. The CDR3 is 14 amino acids. Per germline, CDR1 SEHNR and CDR2 FQNEAQ (reference sequence). The CDR3 sequence: CASSHSTAYNVLTF. The CDR3 bases are TGTGCCAGCAGCCATTCGACAGCCTACAACGTCCTGACTTTC.

The V call is TRBV29-1, the J call TRBJ2-2; no reliable D call. V lost 4 bases and J 4 bases, leaving 4 bases between the germline ends. This CDR3 is built from 11 residues. Per germline, CDR1 SQVTM and CDR2 ANQGSEA. The CDR3 nucleotides read TGCAGCGTTGTAGTCACCGGGGAGCTGTTTTTT. Translating gives CSVVVTGELFF.

V and J are TRBV5-6 and TRBJ1-2, with 10 positions matching TRBD1. Per germline, CDR1 SGHDT and CDR2 YYEEEE. The trim removed 4 bases at V and 7 bases at J, leaving 4 bases unmatched. This CDR3 has 13 amino acids. This CDR3 reads CASSPGQGTGYTF. For the CDR3, the DNA is TGTGCCAGCAGCCCGGGACAGGGGACTGGCTACACCTTC.

The rearrangement links TRBV13 to TRBJ2-7, with a weak D call TRBD1 (6 bases). V was cut by 5 bases and J by 0 bases, with 14 bases left in between. The CDR3 totals 15 residues. The germline V gene has CDR1 PRHDT and CDR2 FYEKMQ (reference sequence). The CDR3: CASSEDSSSSYEQYF. CDR3 coding DNA: TGTGCCAGCAGCGAGGACAGTTCGAGCTCCTACGAGCAGTACTTC. Based on the CDR3 plus reference TRBV13 and TRBJ2-7, the full variable domain is AAGVIQSPRHLIKEKRETATLKCYPIPRHDTVYWYQQGPGQDPQFLISFYEKMQSDKGSIPDRFSAQQFSDYHSELNMSSLELGDSALYFCASSEDSSSSYEQYFGPGTRLTVT.